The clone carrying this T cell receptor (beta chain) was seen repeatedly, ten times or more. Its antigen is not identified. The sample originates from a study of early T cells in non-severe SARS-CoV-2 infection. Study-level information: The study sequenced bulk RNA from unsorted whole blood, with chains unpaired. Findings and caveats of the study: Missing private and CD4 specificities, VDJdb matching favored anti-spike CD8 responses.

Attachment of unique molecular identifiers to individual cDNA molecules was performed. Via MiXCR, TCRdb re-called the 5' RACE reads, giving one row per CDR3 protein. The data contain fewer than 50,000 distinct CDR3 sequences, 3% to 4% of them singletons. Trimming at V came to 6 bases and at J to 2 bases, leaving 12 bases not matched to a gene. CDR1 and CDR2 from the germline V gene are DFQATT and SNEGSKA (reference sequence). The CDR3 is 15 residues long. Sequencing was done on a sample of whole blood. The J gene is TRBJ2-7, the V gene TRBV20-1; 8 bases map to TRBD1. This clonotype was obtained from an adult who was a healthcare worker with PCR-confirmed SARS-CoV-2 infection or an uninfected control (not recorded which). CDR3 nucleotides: TGCAGTGCGAAGCCGGGGCAGGGGGCTCCCTACGAGCAGTACTTC. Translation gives CSAKPGQGAPYEQYF.